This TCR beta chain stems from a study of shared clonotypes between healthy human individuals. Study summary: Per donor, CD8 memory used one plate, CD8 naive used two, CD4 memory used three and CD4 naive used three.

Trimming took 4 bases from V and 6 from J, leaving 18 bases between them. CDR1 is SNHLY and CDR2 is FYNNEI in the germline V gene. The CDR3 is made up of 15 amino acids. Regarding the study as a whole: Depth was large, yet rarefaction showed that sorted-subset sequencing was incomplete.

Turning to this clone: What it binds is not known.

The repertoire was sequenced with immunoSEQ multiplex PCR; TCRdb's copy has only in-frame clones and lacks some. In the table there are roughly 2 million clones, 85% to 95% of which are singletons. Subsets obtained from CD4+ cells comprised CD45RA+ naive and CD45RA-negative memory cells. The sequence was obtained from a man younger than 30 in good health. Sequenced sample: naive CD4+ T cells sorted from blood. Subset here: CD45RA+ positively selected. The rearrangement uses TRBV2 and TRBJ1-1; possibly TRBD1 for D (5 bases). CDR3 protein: CASSAERGVYAEAFF. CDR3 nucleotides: TGTGCCAGCAGTGCAGAACGAGGGGTTTACGCTGAAGCTTTCTTT.